What follows is one T cell receptor beta chain and its context. As originally analysed: Amplifying reference gene primers gave estimates of nucleated cell counts. Method: immunoSEQ multiplex PCR; TCRdb's copy keeps in-frame clones and lacks some. For V, J and clone size, that table is used; D and trimming come from the DNA. The table has some 150,000 clones, around 90% seen once. The sample originates from a study of blood T cell repertoires in COVID-19. Study at large: Samples of COVID-19 (acute and convalescent) were obtained from the United States, Italy and Spain. The analysed material was cDNA or gDNA that came from T cells, B-cell-depleted T cells, or PBMCs.

Germline CDR1 is SEHNR and CDR2 is FQNEAQ (reference sequence). The germline V and J ends were trimmed by 1 base and 5 bases, with 7 bases remaining between them. This CDR3 contains 13 residues. The specimen sequenced was peripheral blood. The chain has TRBV7-9 and TRBJ2-3, with D possibly TRBD2 on 6 matching bases. The sequence was collected from a human donor in a cohort sampled during active COVID-19. The CDR3 DNA sequence: TGTGCCAGCAGCTTAGGTAGCGGAGATACGCAGTATTTT. Protein: CASSLGSGDTQYF.